A selection of T cell receptor beta chains follows, all from one sample in a study of response to subunit inactivated influenza vaccine. TCRdb itself ran the RT-PCR reads through MiXCR, one entry per CDR3 protein. Of around 650,000 distinct CDR3 sequences in the sample, approximately 14% were seen once. The sequences come from PBMCs from blood, collected approximately 13 days after vaccination. The receptor source for this set is a man aged 50-59 years who received an inactivated influenza vaccine. Both conserved end residues are part of each CDR3.

TRBV12-3/TRBV12-4	TRBJ2-3	CASMGLAGSITDTQYF
TRBV20-1	TRBJ2-1	CSARSMGGVRGEQFF
TRBV6-4	TRBJ1-1	CASSDRSRGRAFF
TRBV6-5	TRBJ2-3	CASSHGVGADTQYF
TRBV7-2	TRBJ2-2	CASSSPGAGELFF
TRBV20-1	TRBJ2-1	CSARKRGSSYNEQFF
TRBV4-2	TRBJ1-2	CASSQDSRGTEGYTF
TRBV18	TRBJ2-7	CASSPLGPPMGYEQYF
TRBV10-3	TRBJ2-2	CAIRTVDGRAWDTGELFF
TRBV6-1	TRBJ2-7	CASRPGQDTYEQYF
TRBV18	TRBJ2-6	CASSRSGTSGANVLTF
TRBV11-1	TRBJ2-4	CASSPRFADRGANIQYF
TRBV4-2	TRBJ1-1	CASSQLDREAFF
TRBV5-1	TRBJ1-2	CASSLVWGTGYGYTF
TRBV10-1	TRBJ2-3	CASSESSGNTQYF
TRBV7-3	TRBJ2-6	CASSPEGSSGANVLTF
TRBV28	TRBJ2-3	CASSLPATSGGFTDTQYF
TRBV7-2	TRBJ1-5	CASSLVAEGGQPQHF
TRBV29-1	TRBJ2-3	CSVAGTGDTDTQYF
TRBV6-2/TRBV6-3	TRBJ1-5	CASSYVAQGNQPQHF
TRBV3-1	TRBJ2-1	CASSRRDSSCNEQFF
TRBV28	TRBJ2-7	CASSLDTVYGTSYEQYF